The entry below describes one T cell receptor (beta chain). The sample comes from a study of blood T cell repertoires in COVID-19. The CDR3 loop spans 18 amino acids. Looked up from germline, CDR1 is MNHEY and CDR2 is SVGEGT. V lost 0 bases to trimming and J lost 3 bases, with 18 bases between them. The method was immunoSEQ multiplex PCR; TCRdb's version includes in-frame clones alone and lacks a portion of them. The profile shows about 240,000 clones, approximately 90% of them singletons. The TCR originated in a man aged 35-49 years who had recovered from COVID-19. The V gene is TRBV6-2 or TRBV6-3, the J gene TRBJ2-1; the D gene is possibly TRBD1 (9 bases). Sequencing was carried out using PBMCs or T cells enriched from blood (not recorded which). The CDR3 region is CASSYSGGGTGFYNEQFF. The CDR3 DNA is TGTGCCAGCAGTTACTCGGGCGGGGGGACAGGGTTCTACAATGAGCAGTTCTTC.